This T cell receptor (beta chain) was recorded in a study of blood T cell repertoires in COVID-19. This study enrolled people aged about 18 to 100 from under 25 US geographic areas. Self-reported history from a screening survey and questionnaire set each donor's cohort. Exposed volunteers were people who met a COVID-19 case within 2 weeks before study entry. The CDR3 sequence is 17 residues long. CDR1 and CDR2 from the germline V gene are MDHEN and SYDVKM. V was pared by 5 bases and J by 6 bases, with 11 bases of the junction left unmatched. Measured with immunoSEQ multiplex PCR; TCRdb has only the in-frame clones, and not every one. The sample lists fewer than 250,000 clones; about 87% were seen once.

Sequenced material: PBMCs or T cells enriched from blood (not recorded which). This TCR came from a man between 45 and 60 years old who had been exposed to COVID-19. The chain is built from TRBV28 and TRBJ1-5, with TRBD1 matching over 12 bases. The CDR3, as DNA: TGTGCCAGCAGTAATCCCCCCGGGACAGGGGGCTTTCAGCCCCAGCATTTT. Amino acid sequence: CASSNPPGTGGFQPQHF.